The clone carrying this T cell receptor (beta chain) was observed many times. CDR1 is GTSNPN, CDR2 SVGIG, per germline (reference sequence). There are 15 residues in the CDR3. V gave up 1 base and J gave up 3 bases, with 12 bases separating them. The source of the sample is a study of identical twins. Each cDNA held unique molecular identifiers, and template switching gave it a universal primer site. TCRdb re-called the 5' RACE reads through MiXCR, storing one row per CDR3 protein. In the table there are about 570,000 distinct CDR3 sequences, just under 10% of which are singletons. The data also belong to a second study, concerning yellow fever vaccine responses in identical twins. That paper notes: It has been reported that, in twins, the vaccine T cell response seemed partly convergent and partly personalized.

The sequenced material came from PBMCs. The source of this sequence is a young woman in good health. The chain has TRBV30 and TRBJ2-2, with a weak D call TRBD2 (6 bases). The CDR3 protein is CAWSGRGRDTGELFF. CDR3 bases: TGTGCCTGGAGTGGGCGGGGTCGGGACACCGGGGAGCTGTTTTTT.